The 9 T cell receptor beta chains below all came from one sample that was sequenced in a study of read filtering for tumor transcriptome and immune sequencing. Molecular barcoded adaptors covering alpha/delta and beta/gamma chains were used on roughly 400 ng RNA. TCRdb redid the calling of the reads with MiXCR, one entry per CDR3 protein. The sample includes around 140,000 distinct CDR3 sequences, over 10% of them seen just once. The specimen was a population of CD138-negative cells sorted from bone marrow. The receptors were sampled from a donor at least 40 years old with multiple myeloma.

This clonotype was seen ten or more times. The rearrangement links TRBV25-1 to TRBJ2-3, with TRBD1 identical over 7 bases. The CDR3 totals 14 residues. Germline loops: CDR1 MGHDK, CDR2 SYGVNS. V trimming: 3 bases; J trimming: 4 bases; junction bases outside the gene matches: 4. The CDR3 spells CASSDQGVADTQYF. CDR3 nucleotides: TGTGCCAGCAGTGACCAGGGGGTCGCAGATACGCAGTATTTT.

This clonotype was found many times. V gene TRBV27 combines with J gene TRBJ2-2; D perhaps matches TRBD1 (6 bases). The germline V and J ends were trimmed by 7 bases and 4 bases, with 13 bases remaining between them. The germline V gene encodes CDR1 MNHEY and CDR2 SMNVEV (reference sequence). This CDR3 spans 14 amino acids. This CDR3 reads CASTTRGGTGELFF. The CDR3 bases are TGTGCCAGCACTACGAGAGGGGGCACCGGGGAGCTGTTTTTT.

At least ten counts were recorded for this clonotype. V and J are TRBV6-2 or TRBV6-3 and TRBJ1-1; 8 positions agree with TRBD1. The V segment lost 8 bases and the J segment 5 bases; nucleotides outside the gene matches: 7. Germline lookup yields CDR1 MNHEY and CDR2 SVGEGT. This CDR3 is built from 13 residues. Here the CDR3 DNA reads TGTGCCAGCGCCTGGACAGGGAGGACTGAAGCTTTCTTT. This gives the protein CASAWTGRTEAFF.

The chain is built from TRBV6-1 and TRBJ1-1; D is undetermined. The germline V and J ends were trimmed by 7 bases and 3 bases, with 9 bases remaining between them. This CDR3 region has 12 residues. Germline loops: CDR1 MNHNS, CDR2 SASEGT. The CDR3 bases are TGTGCCAGCAAGAGCGGTCACACTGAAGCTTTCTTT. This sequence encodes CASKSGHTEAFF.

This clonotype came up many times. This chain uses TRBV20-1 with TRBJ1-4; TRBD1 aligns across 9 bases. The CDR3 spans 13 residues. Germline V gene lookup returns CDR1 DFQATT and CDR2 SNEGSKA (reference sequence). After removal of 5 bases from V and 10 bases from J, the junction contained 8 bases not matched to a gene. The CDR3 sequence: CSAPGTGRAKLFF. DNA of the CDR3: TGCAGTGCTCCCGGGACAGGGCGGGCAAAACTGTTTTTT.

With regard to this clonotype: A read error may explain this, as a much larger clone is one base away. CDR3 nucleotides: TGTGCCAGCGGTCTTCCAGGGTGGAATGAGCAGTTCTTC. This codes for CASGLPGWNEQFF. The rearrangement joins TRBV6-5 to TRBJ2-1, with D perhaps TRBD1 (5 bases). The germline V gene has CDR1 MNHEY and CDR2 SVGAGI. The CDR3 contains 13 residues. V was pared by 8 bases and J by 7 bases, with 15 bases between.

In this sample, this clonotype turned up many times. The J gene is TRBJ1-1, the V gene TRBV12-3 or TRBV12-4; D may be TRBD1 (6 bases). The CDR3 consists of 15 residues. Trimming removed 5 bases from V and 3 bases from J, with 16 bases in between. The CDR3 spells CASSPHWGPDTEAFF. The CDR3 DNA reads as TGTGCCAGCAGTCCACATTGGGGGCCCGACACTGAAGCTTTCTTT.

This rearrangement joins TRBV29-1 to TRBJ2-5; 9 bases are shared with TRBD1. The germline CDR1 and CDR2 sequences are SQVTM and ANQGSEA. Germline trimming cut 5 bases from V and 5 bases from J; bases unmatched to any gene: 6. The CDR3 totals 13 residues. DNA of the CDR3: TGCAGCGTTCGAACAGGGGGCGTTGAGACCCAGTACTTC. This gives the protein CSVRTGGVETQYF. The full variable domain, rest sourced from reference TRBV29-1 and TRBJ2-5, is SAVISQKPSRDICQRGTSLTIQCQVDSQVTMMFWYRQQPGQSLTLIATANQGSEATYESGFVIDKFPISRPNLTFSTLTVSNMSPEDSSIYLCSVRTGGVETQYFGPGTRLLVL.

This clonotype was seen repeatedly, ten times or more. The V gene is TRBV7-3, the J gene TRBJ2-3; TRBD2 matches 13 bases. The CDR3 has 16 residues. Per germline, CDR1 SGHTA and CDR2 FQGTGA. V lost 3 bases to trimming and J lost 5 bases; unmatched junction nucleotides: 5. CDR3 sequence (DNA): TGTGCCAGCAGCTTCGGACTAGCGGGAGAGAGAGATACGCAGTATTTT. Its protein product is CASSFGLAGERDTQYF.